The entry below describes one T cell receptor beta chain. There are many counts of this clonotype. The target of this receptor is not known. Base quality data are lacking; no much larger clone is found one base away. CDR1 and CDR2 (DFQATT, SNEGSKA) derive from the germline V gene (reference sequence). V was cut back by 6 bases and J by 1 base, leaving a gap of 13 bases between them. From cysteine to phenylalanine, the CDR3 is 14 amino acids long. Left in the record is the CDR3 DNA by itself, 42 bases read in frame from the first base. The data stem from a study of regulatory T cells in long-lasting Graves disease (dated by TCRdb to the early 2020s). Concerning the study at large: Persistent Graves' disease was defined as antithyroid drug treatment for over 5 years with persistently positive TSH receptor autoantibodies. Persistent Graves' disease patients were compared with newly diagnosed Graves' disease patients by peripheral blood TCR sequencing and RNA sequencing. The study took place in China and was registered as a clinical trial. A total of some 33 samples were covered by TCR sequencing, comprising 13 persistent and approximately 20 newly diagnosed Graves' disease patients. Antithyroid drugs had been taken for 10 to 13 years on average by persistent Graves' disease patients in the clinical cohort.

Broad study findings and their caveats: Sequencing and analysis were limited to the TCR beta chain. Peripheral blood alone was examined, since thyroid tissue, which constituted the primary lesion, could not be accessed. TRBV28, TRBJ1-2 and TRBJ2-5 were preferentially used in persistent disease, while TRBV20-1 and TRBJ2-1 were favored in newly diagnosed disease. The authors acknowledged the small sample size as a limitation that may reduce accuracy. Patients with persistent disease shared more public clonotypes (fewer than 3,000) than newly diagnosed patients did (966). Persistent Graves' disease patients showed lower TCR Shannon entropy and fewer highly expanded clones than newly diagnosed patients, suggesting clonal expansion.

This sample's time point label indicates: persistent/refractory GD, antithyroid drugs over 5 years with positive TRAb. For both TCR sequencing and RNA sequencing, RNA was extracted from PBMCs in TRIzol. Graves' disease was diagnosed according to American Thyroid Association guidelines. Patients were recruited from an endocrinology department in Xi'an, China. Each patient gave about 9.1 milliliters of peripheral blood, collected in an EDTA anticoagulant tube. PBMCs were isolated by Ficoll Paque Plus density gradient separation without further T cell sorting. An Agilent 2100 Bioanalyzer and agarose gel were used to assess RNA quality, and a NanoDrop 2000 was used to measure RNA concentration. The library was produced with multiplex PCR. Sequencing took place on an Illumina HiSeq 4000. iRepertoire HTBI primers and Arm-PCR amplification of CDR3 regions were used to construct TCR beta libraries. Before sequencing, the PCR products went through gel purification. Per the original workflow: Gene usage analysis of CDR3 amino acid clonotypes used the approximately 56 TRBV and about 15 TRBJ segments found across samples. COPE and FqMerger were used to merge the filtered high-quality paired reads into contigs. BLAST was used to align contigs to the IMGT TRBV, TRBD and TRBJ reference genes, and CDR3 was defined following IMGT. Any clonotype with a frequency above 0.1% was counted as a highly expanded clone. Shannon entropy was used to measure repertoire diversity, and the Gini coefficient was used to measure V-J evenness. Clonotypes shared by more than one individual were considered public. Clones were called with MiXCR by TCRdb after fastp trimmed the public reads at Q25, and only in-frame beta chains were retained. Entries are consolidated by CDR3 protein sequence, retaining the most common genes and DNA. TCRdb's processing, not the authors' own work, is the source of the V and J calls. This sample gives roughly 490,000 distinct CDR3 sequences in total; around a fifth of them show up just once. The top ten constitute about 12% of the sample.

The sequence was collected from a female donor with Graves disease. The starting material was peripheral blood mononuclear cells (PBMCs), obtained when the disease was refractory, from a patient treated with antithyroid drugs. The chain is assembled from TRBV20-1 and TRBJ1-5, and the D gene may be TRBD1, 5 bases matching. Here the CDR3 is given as CSASTGASNQPQHF. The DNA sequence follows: TGCAGTGCCTCCACCGGGGCCAGCAATCAGCCCCAGCATTTT.